The source of this TCR beta chain is a study of blood T cell repertoires in COVID-19. For the study at large: The cDNA or gDNA used as material had been derived from T cells, B-cell-depleted T cells, or PBMCs.

TCRdb's table, derived via immunoSEQ multiplex PCR, lists solely in-frame clones and lacks some. The sample yields some 290,000 clones, roughly 86% seen once. V was clipped by 4 bases and J by 3 bases; unmatched bases: 7. Germline V gene sequence: CDR1 SGHRS, CDR2 YFSETQ. The CDR3 consists of 15 residues. Seattle patients were enrolled during active infection and followed longitudinally. Sequencing input: peripheral blood. The gene calls are TRBV5-1 and TRBJ1-2, with 9 bases identical to TRBD1. The TCR originated in a woman in her 30s with COVID-19, enrolled during active disease. CDR3 coding DNA: TGCGCCAGCAGCCCGAGAAGACAGGGGGACTATGGCTACACCTTC. Translating it yields CASSPRRQGDYGYTF.